Listed below are T cell receptor beta chains from one sample, sequenced in a study of control samples from healthy donors and cancer patients. Clones were read by immunoSEQ multiplex PCR, and TCRdb kept only the in-frame ones, dropping some. The sample includes some 200,000 clones, 90% to 95% of them seen just once. The sequencing sample was made of blood. Receptors were obtained from a man aged 18 to 30 in good health. Each CDR3 is given with its conserved first and last residue. Fields, in order: CDR3 protein, CDR3 DNA, clone size, J gene, V gene, D gene. The D gene is left open where the match is weak. Not all rows give a size; the values are once, few, many and, for expanded clones, a class.

CDR3 protein: CSASLASGGLNEQFF; CDR3 DNA: TGCAGTGCTAGTCTGGCTAGCGGGGGCCTCAATGAGCAGTTCTTC; clone size: -; J gene: TRBJ2-1; V gene: TRBV20-1; D gene: TRBD2
CDR3 protein: CASSEGSSGNTIYF; CDR3 DNA: TGTGCCAGCAGTGAAGGCAGCTCTGGAAACACCATATATTTT; clone size: -; J gene: TRBJ1-3; V gene: TRBV6-1; D gene: -
CDR3 protein: CAWTLRTSGGAGNEQFF; CDR3 DNA: TGTGCCTGGACACTACGGACTAGCGGGGGGGCAGGCAATGAGCAGTTCTTC; clone size: -; J gene: TRBJ2-1; V gene: TRBV30; D gene: TRBD2
CDR3 protein: CASLPTGGALGNTIYF; CDR3 DNA: TGTGCCAGCCTCCCAACAGGGGGCGCACTAGGAAACACCATATATTTT; clone size: -; J gene: TRBJ1-3; V gene: TRBV28; D gene: TRBD1
CDR3 protein: CSARSSGGYTF; CDR3 DNA: TGCAGTGCTAGAAGTTCGGGTGGCTACACCTTC; clone size: -; J gene: TRBJ1-2; V gene: TRBV20-1; D gene: -
CDR3 protein: CASGSGQGALQPQHF; CDR3 DNA: TGTGCTAGTGGTAGCGGACAGGGGGCACTTCAGCCCCAGCATTTT; clone size: -; J gene: TRBJ1-5; V gene: TRBV12-5; D gene: TRBD1
CDR3 protein: CASSLGRGPMVSTEAFF; CDR3 DNA: TGTGCCAGCAGCTTAGGACGAGGACCGATGGTTTCTACTGAAGCTTTCTTT; clone size: -; J gene: TRBJ1-1; V gene: TRBV7-8; D gene: -
CDR3 protein: CASSHPPGDPQFF; CDR3 DNA: TGCGCCAGCAGTCACCCACCTGGTGACCCCCAGTTCTTC; clone size: -; J gene: TRBJ2-1; V gene: TRBV23-1; D gene: -
CDR3 protein: CASSPWTGDTEAFF; CDR3 DNA: TGTGCCAGCAGCCCGTGGACAGGGGACACTGAAGCTTTCTTT; clone size: -; J gene: TRBJ1-1; V gene: TRBV7-8; D gene: TRBD1
CDR3 protein: CATPGDGRSGYTF; CDR3 DNA: TGTGCCACCCCAGGGGATGGGAGATCTGGCTACACCTTC; clone size: -; J gene: TRBJ1-2; V gene: TRBV2; D gene: -
CDR3 protein: CASSLASGRGDTQYF; CDR3 DNA: TGCGCCAGCAGCTTGGCCTCCGGGCGTGGAGATACGCAGTATTTT; clone size: -; J gene: TRBJ2-3; V gene: TRBV5-1; D gene: -
CDR3 protein: CASSRTYSNQPQHF; CDR3 DNA: TGTGCCAGCAGTCGGACCTATAGCAATCAGCCCCAGCATTTT; clone size: -; J gene: TRBJ1-5; V gene: TRBV6-5; D gene: -
CDR3 protein: CAWSVVSLRETQYF; CDR3 DNA: TGTGCCTGGAGTGTAGTCAGCCTACGGGAGACCCAGTACTTC; clone size: -; J gene: TRBJ2-5; V gene: TRBV30; D gene: -
CDR3 protein: CASSRPREGGSEAFF; CDR3 DNA: TGTGCCAGCAGCCGCCCGAGAGAGGGGGGGTCTGAAGCTTTCTTT; clone size: once; J gene: TRBJ1-1; V gene: TRBV14; D gene: -
CDR3 protein: CASTGGSHTGELFF; CDR3 DNA: TGTGCCAGCACAGGGGGGTCTCACACCGGGGAGCTGTTTTTT; clone size: -; J gene: TRBJ2-2; V gene: TRBV2; D gene: -
CDR3 protein: CASSYLPQGELFF; CDR3 DNA: TGTGCCAGCAGTTACCTACCTCAGGGGGAGCTGTTTTTT; clone size: -; J gene: TRBJ2-2; V gene: TRBV12-3/TRBV12-4; D gene: -
CDR3 protein: CASSPTGWTEAFF; CDR3 DNA: TGTGCCAGCAGTCCGACAGGGTGGACTGAAGCTTTCTTT; clone size: -; J gene: TRBJ1-1; V gene: TRBV27; D gene: TRBD1
CDR3 protein: CAYGKDATLSGANVLTF; CDR3 DNA: TGTGCTTACGGCAAGGATGCGACTCTATCTGGGGCCAACGTCCTGACTTTC; clone size: -; J gene: TRBJ2-6; V gene: TRBV5-5; D gene: -
CDR3 protein: CASSEVEGGEQFF; CDR3 DNA: TGTGCCAGCAGTGAAGTTGAGGGAGGCGAGCAGTTCTTC; clone size: -; J gene: TRBJ2-1; V gene: TRBV2; D gene: -
CDR3 protein: CASSFVGQGSSYNSPLHF; CDR3 DNA: TGCGCCAGCAGCTTCGTCGGACAGGGGTCTTCCTATAATTCACCCCTCCACTTT; clone size: -; J gene: TRBJ1-6; V gene: TRBV5-1; D gene: TRBD1
CDR3 protein: CASGLVKGRGAIHGYTF; CDR3 DNA: TGTGCTAGTGGTTTGGTAAAGGGTCGGGGGGCTATACATGGCTACACCTTC; clone size: -; J gene: TRBJ1-2; V gene: TRBV12-5; D gene: -
CDR3 protein: CASTNPGTGVTYF; CDR3 DNA: TGTGCCAGCACCAACCCCGGGACAGGAGTTACGTACTTC; clone size: -; J gene: TRBJ2-7; V gene: TRBV6-5; D gene: TRBD1
CDR3 protein: CASSLDSNSPLHF; CDR3 DNA: TGTGCCAGTAGTTTGGACAGTAATTCACCCCTCCACTTT; clone size: few; J gene: TRBJ1-6; V gene: TRBV19; D gene: -
CDR3 protein: CASSLGGGEPELFF; CDR3 DNA: TGCGCCAGCAGCTTGGGAGGGGGCGAACCGGAACTGTTTTTT; clone size: -; J gene: TRBJ1-4; V gene: TRBV5-1; D gene: TRBD1
CDR3 protein: CASSWGSGVETQYF; CDR3 DNA: TGTGCCAGCAGCTGGGGGTCTGGGGTAGAGACCCAGTACTTC; clone size: -; J gene: TRBJ2-5; V gene: TRBV5-6; D gene: -
CDR3 protein: CASSLLAGGPYEQYF; CDR3 DNA: TGTGCCAGCAGTCTCCTAGCGGGGGGGCCCTACGAGCAGTACTTC; clone size: -; J gene: TRBJ2-7; V gene: TRBV6-5; D gene: TRBD2
CDR3 protein: CAWSVRQGSEQYF; CDR3 DNA: TGTGCCTGGAGTGTCCGACAGGGATCCGAGCAGTACTTC; clone size: -; J gene: TRBJ2-7; V gene: TRBV30; D gene: TRBD1
CDR3 protein: CASSINPRMAKNIQYF; CDR3 DNA: TGTGCCAGCAGTATAAACCCGCGGATGGCCAAAAACATTCAGTACTTC; clone size: -; J gene: TRBJ2-4; V gene: TRBV27; D gene: -
CDR3 protein: CASSSSPERGSTDTQYF; CDR3 DNA: TGTGCCAGCAGCTCGTCCCCAGAGCGGGGTAGCACAGATACGCAGTATTTT; clone size: -; J gene: TRBJ2-3; V gene: TRBV7-3; D gene: TRBD2
CDR3 protein: CASSPNTGTGSMAYTF; CDR3 DNA: TGTGCCAGCAGCCCCAATACTGGGACGGGCTCTATGGCCTACACCTTC; clone size: -; J gene: TRBJ1-2; V gene: TRBV7-9; D gene: -
CDR3 protein: CSVADRGQETQYF; CDR3 DNA: TGCAGCGTAGCGGACAGGGGGCAAGAGACCCAGTACTTC; clone size: once; J gene: TRBJ2-5; V gene: TRBV29-1; D gene: TRBD1
CDR3 protein: CASSDLKTPYNEQFF; CDR3 DNA: TGTGCCAGCAGCGACTTAAAAACACCCTACAATGAGCAGTTCTTC; clone size: -; J gene: TRBJ2-1; V gene: TRBV27; D gene: -
CDR3 protein: CATSDPSTGGDTGELFF; CDR3 DNA: TGTGCCACCAGTGATCCGTCAACAGGGGGCGATACCGGGGAGCTGTTTTTT; clone size: -; J gene: TRBJ2-2; V gene: TRBV24-1; D gene: TRBD1
CDR3 protein: CSLLGNEQFF; CDR3 DNA: TGCAGCCTCCTAGGGAATGAGCAGTTCTTC; clone size: -; J gene: TRBJ2-1; V gene: TRBV20-1; D gene: -
CDR3 protein: CASPGGGAFSYEQYF; CDR3 DNA: TGTGCCAGCCCTGGGGGAGGGGCCTTTTCCTACGAGCAGTACTTC; clone size: -; J gene: TRBJ2-7; V gene: TRBV2; D gene: TRBD2
CDR3 protein: CASSLRETQYF; CDR3 DNA: TGTGCCAGCAGTTTAAGAGAGACCCAGTACTTC; clone size: -; J gene: TRBJ2-5; V gene: TRBV12-3/TRBV12-4; D gene: -
CDR3 protein: CASTSITSGASEQYF; CDR3 DNA: TGTGCCAGCACTAGCATTACTAGCGGGGCGAGCGAGCAGTACTTC; clone size: -; J gene: TRBJ2-7; V gene: TRBV27; D gene: TRBD2
CDR3 protein: CASSLSPGGLNEKLFF; CDR3 DNA: TGTGCCAGCAGTTTATCCCCTGGAGGGTTAAATGAAAAACTGTTTTTT; clone size: -; J gene: TRBJ1-4; V gene: TRBV27; D gene: -
CDR3 protein: CASSLFTRSPGNTIYF; CDR3 DNA: TGTGCCAGCAGCTTGTTCACCAGGTCTCCTGGAAACACCATATATTTT; clone size: -; J gene: TRBJ1-3; V gene: TRBV5-5; D gene: -
CDR3 protein: CASSPPDRASPLHF; CDR3 DNA: TGTGCCAGCTCACCGCCAGACAGGGCTTCACCCCTCCACTTT; clone size: -; J gene: TRBJ1-6; V gene: TRBV18; D gene: TRBD1
CDR3 protein: CASSLVASSYNEQFF; CDR3 DNA: TGTGCCAGCAGCTTGGTAGCGAGCAGCTACAATGAGCAGTTCTTC; clone size: -; J gene: TRBJ2-1; V gene: TRBV5-4; D gene: -
CDR3 protein: CASSLGYGSYEQYF; CDR3 DNA: TGTGCCAGCAGCTTAGGTTACGGTTCCTACGAGCAGTACTTC; clone size: -; J gene: TRBJ2-7; V gene: TRBV11-3; D gene: -
CDR3 protein: CASRGGIPDTQYF; CDR3 DNA: TGTGCCAGCCGCGGAGGGATCCCAGATACGCAGTATTTT; clone size: -; J gene: TRBJ2-3; V gene: TRBV6-5; D gene: -
CDR3 protein: CASSLNREGGDTQYF; CDR3 DNA: TGTGCCAGCAGCTTAAACAGGGAAGGTGGAGATACGCAGTATTTT; clone size: -; J gene: TRBJ2-3; V gene: TRBV11-2; D gene: -
CDR3 protein: CASSITPMSSGANVLTF; CDR3 DNA: TGTGCCAGTAGTATCACCCCAATGAGCTCTGGGGCCAACGTCCTGACTTTC; clone size: -; J gene: TRBJ2-6; V gene: TRBV19; D gene: -
CDR3 protein: CASSQDPGGGYNEQFF; CDR3 DNA: TGTGCCAGCAGCCAAGACCCCGGAGGCGGATACAATGAGCAGTTCTTC; clone size: -; J gene: TRBJ2-1; V gene: TRBV3-1/TRBV3-2; D gene: -
CDR3 protein: CASSEADPGSPLHF; CDR3 DNA: TGTGCCAGCAGTGAAGCGGATCCAGGTTCACCCCTCCACTTT; clone size: -; J gene: TRBJ1-6; V gene: TRBV25-1; D gene: -
CDR3 protein: CATSSRGRTEAFF; CDR3 DNA: TGTGCCACCAGTTCAAGGGGTCGGACTGAAGCTTTCTTT; clone size: -; J gene: TRBJ1-1; V gene: TRBV24-1; D gene: -
CDR3 protein: CASSQAGGAIEKLFF; CDR3 DNA: TGCGCCAGCAGCCAGGCAGGGGGCGCGATTGAAAAACTGTTTTTT; clone size: -; J gene: TRBJ1-4; V gene: TRBV4-1; D gene: TRBD1
CDR3 protein: CASSRLAGDEQYF; CDR3 DNA: TGTGCCAGCAGCCGACTAGCGGGGGACGAGCAGTACTTC; clone size: -; J gene: TRBJ2-7; V gene: TRBV3-1/TRBV3-2; D gene: TRBD2
CDR3 protein: CASSHFSPGHLFYEQYF; CDR3 DNA: TGTGCCAGCAGCCACTTTTCACCGGGACACCTGTTCTACGAGCAGTACTTC; clone size: -; J gene: TRBJ2-7; V gene: TRBV5-6; D gene: -
CDR3 protein: CASSYEGRYSNQPQHF; CDR3 DNA: TGTGCCAGCAGTTACGAGGGACGGTATAGCAATCAGCCCCAGCATTTT; clone size: -; J gene: TRBJ1-5; V gene: TRBV6-5; D gene: -
CDR3 protein: CASSPRTDTGELFF; CDR3 DNA: TGTGCCAGCAGTCCGCGTACGGACACCGGGGAGCTGTTTTTT; clone size: -; J gene: TRBJ2-2; V gene: TRBV27; D gene: -
CDR3 protein: CASSLGESGNQPQHF; CDR3 DNA: TGCGCCAGCAGCTTAGGGGAATCGGGCAATCAGCCCCAGCATTTT; clone size: once; J gene: TRBJ1-5; V gene: TRBV5-1; D gene: -
CDR3 protein: CASSERAPTSGNTIYF; CDR3 DNA: TGTGCCAGCAGTGAAAGGGCCCCAACCTCTGGAAACACCATATATTTT; clone size: -; J gene: TRBJ1-3; V gene: TRBV6-1; D gene: -